What follows describes a single T cell receptor (beta chain). This specimen comes from a study of lymphopenia after photon versus proton radiotherapy. CDR1 is SEHNR, CDR2 FQNEAQ, per germline (reference sequence). The V end was cut by 5 bases, the J end by 0 bases, with 11 bases between. The CDR3 has 15 residues. Clones were read by immunoSEQ multiplex PCR, and TCRdb kept only the in-frame ones, dropping some. The sample carries 65,000 to 85,000 clones, around 92% recorded once. The genes are TRBV7-9 and TRBJ2-1, with a weak D call TRBD2 (6 bases). The clonotype was recovered from a woman aged 40-49 years with cholangiocarcinoma. The sample in question was peripheral blood, obtained from a patient treated with photon-based radiotherapy. The CDR3: CASSPPGGSYNEQFF. The CDR3 DNA follows: TGTGCCAGCAGCCCCCCCGGGGGCTCCTACAATGAGCAGTTCTTC.